This T cell receptor (beta chain) was captured in a study of cytomegalovirus exposure and HLA in healthy donors. The CDR3 loop spans 14 amino acids. Germline trimming cut 5 bases from V and 4 bases from J; bases unmatched to any gene: 6. CDR1 SGHTA and CDR2 FQGTGA come from the germline V gene. The primer mix had 60 Vbeta and 13 Jbeta primers. Repertoires were generated with immunoSEQ multiplex PCR, while TCRdb's copy carries only in-frame clones and drops some. This table has 120,000 or so clones, 60% to 80% appearing once. Findings of the study overall: According to an earlier analysis, most TCR beta V segments yielded productive rearrangements about 87% or about 30% of the time.

Notes on this clone: Its antigen is not identified.

This sequence was found in a woman in her forties or fifties in good health and CMV-seronegative. The material sequenced was PBMCs. This chain joins TRBV7-3 and TRBJ2-3; 7 positions match TRBD1. Here the CDR3 reads CASSPDRVADTQYF. For the CDR3, the DNA is TGTGCCAGCAGCCCCGACAGGGTGGCAGATACGCAGTATTTT.